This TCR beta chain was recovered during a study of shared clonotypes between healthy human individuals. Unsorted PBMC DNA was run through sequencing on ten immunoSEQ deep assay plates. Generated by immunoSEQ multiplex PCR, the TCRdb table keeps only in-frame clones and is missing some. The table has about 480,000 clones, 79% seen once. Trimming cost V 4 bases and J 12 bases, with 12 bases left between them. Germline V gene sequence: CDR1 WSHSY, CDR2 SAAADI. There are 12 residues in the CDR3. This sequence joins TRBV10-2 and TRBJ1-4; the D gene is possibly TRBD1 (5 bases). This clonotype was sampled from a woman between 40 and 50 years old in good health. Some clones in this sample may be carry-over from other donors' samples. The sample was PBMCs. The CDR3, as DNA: TGCGCCAGCAGTGCCGAGGGGATCGAACTGTTTTTT. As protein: CASSAEGIELFF.